This T cell receptor (beta chain) was sequenced for a study of cytomegalovirus exposure and HLA in healthy donors. The PCR employed 60 Vbeta primers together with 13 Jbeta primers. TCRdb's copy holds only in-frame clones and misses some; the assay was immunoSEQ multiplex PCR. Recorded for this sample: more than 90,000 clones. CDR1 and CDR2 (germline): MNHNY, SVGAGI (reference sequence). Trimming shortened V by 5 bases and J by 2 bases, and 10 bases separated the two germline ends. This CDR3 has 14 residues. The J gene is TRBJ2-1, the V gene TRBV6-6; D perhaps matches TRBD2 (5 bases). This TCR came from a man between 40 and 49 years old in good health and CMV-seropositive. Sequenced: PBMCs. CDR3: CASSSGGPYNEQFF. The CDR3 DNA reads TGTGCCAGCAGTAGCGGAGGCCCCTACAATGAGCAGTTCTTC.